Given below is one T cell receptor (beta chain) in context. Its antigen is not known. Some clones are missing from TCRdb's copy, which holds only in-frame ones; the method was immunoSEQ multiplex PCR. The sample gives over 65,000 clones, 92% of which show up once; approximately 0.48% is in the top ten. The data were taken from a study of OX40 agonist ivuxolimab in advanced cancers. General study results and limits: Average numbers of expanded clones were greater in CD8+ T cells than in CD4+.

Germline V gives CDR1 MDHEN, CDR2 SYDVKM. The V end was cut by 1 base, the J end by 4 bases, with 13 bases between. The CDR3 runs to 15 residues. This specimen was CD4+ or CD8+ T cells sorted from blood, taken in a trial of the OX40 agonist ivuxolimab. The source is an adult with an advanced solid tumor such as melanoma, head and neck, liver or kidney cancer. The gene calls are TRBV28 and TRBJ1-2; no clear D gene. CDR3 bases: TGTGCCAGCAGTTTATACGGGGAGACCAGCTATGGCTACACCTTC. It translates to CASSLYGETSYGYTF.